This T cell receptor (beta chain) was recorded in a study of CD8 T cell repertoires and HIV-1 epitope variants. In germline, CDR1 is SGHTA, CDR2 FQGNSA. Trimming cost V 5 bases and J 7 bases, with 31 bases left between them. The CDR3 extends over 19 amino acids. The method was immunoSEQ multiplex PCR; TCRdb's version includes in-frame clones alone and lacks a portion of them. The table has roughly 100,000 clones, more than 65% seen once. The chain combines TRBV7-2 with TRBJ2-3, with D possibly TRBD2 on 6 matching bases. The sequence derives from a male donor with HIV. Sequencing was performed on uncultured baseline CD8+ T cells from peripheral blood mononuclear cells (PBMCs). The CDR3 coding sequence is TGTGCCAGCAGCGCCCGGAACGGGAGAGAAGCGAGAAATCGCTATACGCAGTATTTT. It codes for CASSARNGREARNRYTQYF.